This T cell receptor beta chain is from a study of T-cell reconstitution after alpha-beta-depleted transplantation in children. As it was prepared, the TCRbeta library received unique molecular identifiers. TCRdb reprocessed the PCR reads with MiXCR, giving one entry per CDR3 protein. The table has some 240,000 distinct CDR3 sequences, 12% seen once. This clonotype was seen more than once but under ten times. V lost 5 bases and J lost 4; bases outside the gene matches: 15. Germline-derived CDR1 and CDR2 are SGHTA and FQGTGA. This CDR3 has 19 residues. This chain uses TRBV7-3 with TRBJ2-1, with TRBD2 identical over 12 bases. The TCR sequence derives from a human donor who donated a stem cell graft to a child with acute lymphoblastic leukemia. Sequencing used PBMCs from the stem cell graft donor, obtained from the stem cell graft. The CDR3 bases are TGTGCCAGCAGCCCGCGATCTATGACTAGCGGGAGTAGATACAATGAGCAGTTCTTC. It is translated as CASSPRSMTSGSRYNEQFF. Filled out from reference TRBV7-3 and TRBJ2-1, the complete variable domain reads GAGVSQTPSNKVTEKGKYVELRCDPISGHTALYWYRQSLGQGPEFLIYFQGTGAADDSGLPNDRFFAVRPEGSVSTLKIQRTERGDSAVYLCASSPRSMTSGSRYNEQFFGPGTRLTVL.